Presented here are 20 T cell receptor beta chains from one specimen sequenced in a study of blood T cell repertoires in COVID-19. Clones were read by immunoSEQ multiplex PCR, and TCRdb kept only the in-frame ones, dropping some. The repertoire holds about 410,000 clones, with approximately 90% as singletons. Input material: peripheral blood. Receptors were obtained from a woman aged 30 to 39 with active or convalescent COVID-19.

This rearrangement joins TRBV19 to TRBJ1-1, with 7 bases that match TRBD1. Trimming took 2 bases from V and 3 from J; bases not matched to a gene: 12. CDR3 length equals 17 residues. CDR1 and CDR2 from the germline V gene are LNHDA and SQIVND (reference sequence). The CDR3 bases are TGTGCCAGTAGTATAATTTCCCCCTCGGGACAGTACACTGAAGCTTTCTTT. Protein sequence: CASSIISPSGQYTEAFF.

The chain's CDR3 is CASSQVRPQQHTIYF. DNA of the CDR3: TGCGCCAGCAGCCAAGTTCGACCGCAACAGCACACCATATATTTT. J is TRBJ1-3 and V is TRBV4-1; D is undetermined. V gave up 1 base and J gave up 8 bases, with 15 bases separating them. This CDR3 is 15 amino acids long. Germline CDR1 and CDR2: MGHRA and YSYEKL.

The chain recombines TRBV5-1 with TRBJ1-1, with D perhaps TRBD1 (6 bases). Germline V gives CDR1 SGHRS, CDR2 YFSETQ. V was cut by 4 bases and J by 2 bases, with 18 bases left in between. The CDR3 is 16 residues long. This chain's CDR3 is CASSKRLTQGNTEAFF. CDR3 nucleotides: TGCGCCAGCAGCAAAAGGTTAACACAGGGAAACACTGAAGCTTTCTTT. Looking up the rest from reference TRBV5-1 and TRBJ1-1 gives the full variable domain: KAGVTQTPRYLIKTRGQQVTLSCSPISGHRSVSWYQQTPGQGLQFLFEYFSETQRNKGNFPGRFSGRQFSNSRSEMNVSTLELGDSALYLCASSKRLTQGNTEAFFGQGTRLTVV.

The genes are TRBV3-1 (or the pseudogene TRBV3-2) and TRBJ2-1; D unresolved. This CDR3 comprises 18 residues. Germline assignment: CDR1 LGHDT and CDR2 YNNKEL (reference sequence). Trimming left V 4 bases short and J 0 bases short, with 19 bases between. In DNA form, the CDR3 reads TGTGCCAGCAGCCTGGAATCTTTAGCCGATAGCTCCTACAATGAGCAGTTCTTC. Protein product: CASSLESLADSSYNEQFF.

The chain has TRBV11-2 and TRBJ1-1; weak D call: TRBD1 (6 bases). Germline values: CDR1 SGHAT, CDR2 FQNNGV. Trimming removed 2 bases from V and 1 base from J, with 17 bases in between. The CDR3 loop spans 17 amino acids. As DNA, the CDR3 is TGTGCCAGCAGCTTACCCCTCGGCTGGGGACAGAACACTGAAGCTTTCTTT. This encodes CASSLPLGWGQNTEAFF.

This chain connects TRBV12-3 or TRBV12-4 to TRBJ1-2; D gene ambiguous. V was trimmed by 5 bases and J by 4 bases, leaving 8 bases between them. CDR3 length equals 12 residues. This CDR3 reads CASSPAGYGYTF. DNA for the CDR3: TGTGCCAGCAGTCCCGCGGGCTATGGCTACACCTTC.

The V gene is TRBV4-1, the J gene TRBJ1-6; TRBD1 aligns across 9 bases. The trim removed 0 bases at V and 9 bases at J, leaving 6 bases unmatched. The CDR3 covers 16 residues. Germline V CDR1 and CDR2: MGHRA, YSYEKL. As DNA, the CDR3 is TGCGCCAGCAGCCAAGACCCCGGGACAGGGTCTTCACCCCTCCACTTT. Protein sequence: CASSQDPGTGSSPLHF.

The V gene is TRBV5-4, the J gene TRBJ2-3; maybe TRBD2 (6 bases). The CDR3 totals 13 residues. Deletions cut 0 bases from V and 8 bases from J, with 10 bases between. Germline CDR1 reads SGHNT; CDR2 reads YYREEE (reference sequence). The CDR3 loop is CASSLEVEGTQYF. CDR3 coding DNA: TGTGCCAGCAGCTTGGAAGTGGAGGGTACGCAGTATTTT.

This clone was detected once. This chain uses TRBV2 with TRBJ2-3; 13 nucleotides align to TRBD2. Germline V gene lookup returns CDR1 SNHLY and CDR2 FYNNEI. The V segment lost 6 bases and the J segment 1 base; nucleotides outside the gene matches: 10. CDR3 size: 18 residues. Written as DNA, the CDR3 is TGTGCCAGCAGACATAGGACTAGCGGGAGAGTGGGCACAGATACGCAGTATTTT. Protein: CASRHRTSGRVGTDTQYF.

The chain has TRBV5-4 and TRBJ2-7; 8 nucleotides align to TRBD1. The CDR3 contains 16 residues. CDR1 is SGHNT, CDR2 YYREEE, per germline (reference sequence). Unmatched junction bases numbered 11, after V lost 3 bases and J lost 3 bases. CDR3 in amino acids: CASSSTPGTGGYEQYF. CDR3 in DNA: TGTGCCAGCAGCTCGACTCCAGGTACAGGGGGCTACGAGCAGTACTTC.

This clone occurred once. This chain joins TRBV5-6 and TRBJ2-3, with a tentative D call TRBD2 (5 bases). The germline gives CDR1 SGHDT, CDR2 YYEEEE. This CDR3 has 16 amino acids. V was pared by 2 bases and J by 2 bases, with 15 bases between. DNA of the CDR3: TGTGCCAGCAGCTTTCGACAAGGGCGGGTCACAGATACGCAGTATTTT. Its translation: CASSFRQGRVTDTQYF.

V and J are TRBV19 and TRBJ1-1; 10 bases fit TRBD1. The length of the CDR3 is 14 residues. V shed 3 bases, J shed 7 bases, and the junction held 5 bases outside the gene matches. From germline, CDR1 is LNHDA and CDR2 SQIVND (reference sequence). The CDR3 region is CASSMTGGGGEAFF. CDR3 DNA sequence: TGTGCCAGTAGTATGACAGGGGGCGGCGGTGAAGCTTTCTTT.

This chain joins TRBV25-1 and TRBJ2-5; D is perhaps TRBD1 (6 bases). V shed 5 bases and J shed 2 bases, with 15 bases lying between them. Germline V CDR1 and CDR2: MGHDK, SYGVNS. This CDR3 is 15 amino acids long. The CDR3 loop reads CASSSAWGLQETQYF. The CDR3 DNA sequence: TGTGCCAGCAGTTCGGCGTGGGGGCTGCAAGAGACCCAGTACTTC.

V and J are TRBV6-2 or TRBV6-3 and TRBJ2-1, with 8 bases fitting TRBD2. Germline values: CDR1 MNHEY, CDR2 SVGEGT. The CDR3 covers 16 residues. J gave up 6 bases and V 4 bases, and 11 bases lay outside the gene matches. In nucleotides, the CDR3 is TGTGCCAGCAGTTTCCCCCGGGGGGGGCGCCCCAATGAGCAGTTCTTC. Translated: CASSFPRGGRPNEQFF.

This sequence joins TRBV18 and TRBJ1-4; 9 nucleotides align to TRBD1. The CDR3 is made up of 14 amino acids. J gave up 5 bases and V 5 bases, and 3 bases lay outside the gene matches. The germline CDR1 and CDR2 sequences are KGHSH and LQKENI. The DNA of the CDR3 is TGTGCCAGCTCAGGTGGGACAGGGAATGAAAAACTGTTTTTT. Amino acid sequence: CASSGGTGNEKLFF.

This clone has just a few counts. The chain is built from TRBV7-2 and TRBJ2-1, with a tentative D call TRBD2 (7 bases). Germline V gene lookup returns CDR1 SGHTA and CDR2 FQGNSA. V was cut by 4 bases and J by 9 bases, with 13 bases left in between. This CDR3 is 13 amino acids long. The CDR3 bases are TGTGCCAGCAGCTCAGGACTAGGGGGTGAGCAGTTCTTC. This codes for CASSSGLGGEQFF.

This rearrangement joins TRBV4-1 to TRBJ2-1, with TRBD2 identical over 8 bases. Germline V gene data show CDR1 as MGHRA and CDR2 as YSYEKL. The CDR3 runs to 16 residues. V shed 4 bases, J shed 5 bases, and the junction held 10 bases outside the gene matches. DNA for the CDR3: TGCGCCAGCAGCCCCCCCGGGCGGGGACTAGACAATGAGCAGTTCTTC. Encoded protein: CASSPPGRGLDNEQFF.

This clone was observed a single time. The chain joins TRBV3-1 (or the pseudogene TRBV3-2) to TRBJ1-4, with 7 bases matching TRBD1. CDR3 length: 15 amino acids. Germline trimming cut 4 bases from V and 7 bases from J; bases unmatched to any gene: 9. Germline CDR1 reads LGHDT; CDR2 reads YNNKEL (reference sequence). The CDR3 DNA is TGTGCCAGCAGCCTCCAAACAGGGGTGGGTGAAAAACTGTTTTTT. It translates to CASSLQTGVGEKLFF.

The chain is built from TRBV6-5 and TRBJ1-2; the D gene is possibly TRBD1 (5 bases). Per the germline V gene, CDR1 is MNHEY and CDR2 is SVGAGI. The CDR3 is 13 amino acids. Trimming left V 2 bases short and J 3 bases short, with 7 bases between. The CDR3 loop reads CASSYGGYYGYTF. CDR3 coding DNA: TGTGCCAGCAGTTACGGGGGGTACTATGGCTACACCTTC.

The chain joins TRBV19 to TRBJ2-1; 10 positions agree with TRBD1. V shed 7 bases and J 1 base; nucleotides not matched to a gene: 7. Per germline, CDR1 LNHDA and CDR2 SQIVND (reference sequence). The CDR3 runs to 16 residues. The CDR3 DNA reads TGTGCCAGTAATCCCAGGACAGGGGGTTCCTACAATGAGCAGTTCTTC. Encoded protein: CASNPRTGGSYNEQFF.